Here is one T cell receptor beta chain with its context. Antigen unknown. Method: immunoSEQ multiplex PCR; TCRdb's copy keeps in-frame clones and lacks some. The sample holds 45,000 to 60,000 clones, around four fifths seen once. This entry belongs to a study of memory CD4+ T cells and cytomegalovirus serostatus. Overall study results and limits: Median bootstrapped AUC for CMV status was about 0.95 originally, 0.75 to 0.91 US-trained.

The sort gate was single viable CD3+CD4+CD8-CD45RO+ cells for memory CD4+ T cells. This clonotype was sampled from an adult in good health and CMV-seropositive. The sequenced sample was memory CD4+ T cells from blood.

CDR3: CASSLVGTGSSGANVLTF. The CDR3 DNA reads as TGCGCCAGCAGCTTGGTTGGGACAGGTAGCTCTGGGGCCAACGTCCTGACTTTC. The rearrangement uses TRBV5-1 and TRBJ2-6; 8 bases agree with TRBD1. After removal of 0 bases from V and 0 bases from J, the junction contained 5 bases not matched to a gene. Germline CDR1 and CDR2: SGHRS and YFSETQ. The CDR3 consists of 18 residues.